The 26 T cell receptor beta chains presented below share a single source sample, sequenced in a study of Graves' ophthalmopathy and Graves' hyperthyroidism. Amplified TCR beta CDR3 regions were obtained using RNA transcripts as template. First-round RT-PCR employed HTBI primers, with a second-round multiplex PCR after it. TCRdb called the multiplex PCR reads again in MiXCR, with one record for every CDR3 protein. The sample includes about 640,000 distinct CDR3 sequences, about 40% seen only once; the top ten take 3.3%. Sequencing was done on a sample of peripheral blood. The source is an adult man with Graves' ophthalmopathy.

In its sample, this clonotype was seen a few times. The chain recombines TRBV7-9 with TRBJ1-4, with TRBD1 as a possible D gene (6 bases). The CDR3 has 15 amino acids. The germline gives CDR1 SEHNR, CDR2 FQNEAQ (reference sequence). The V and J ends lost 0 bases and 7 bases respectively, with 12 bases between them. The CDR3 DNA sequence: TGTGCCAGCAGCTTAGCGACAGGAAGGGGTGAAAAACTGTTTTTT. Its translation: CASSLATGRGEKLFF.

About this clonotype itself: A much larger clone differs by one base, so this may be a read error. The V gene is TRBV6-5, the J gene TRBJ1-3; D unclear. With 6 bases removed from V and 3 bases from J, the gap between germline ends came to 12 bases. Germline CDR1 MNHEY, CDR2 SVGAGI. CDR3 size: 14 residues. Written as DNA, the CDR3 is TGTGCCAGCAGGAGAGCGAGCTTTGGAAACACCATATATTTT. Translating it yields CASRRASFGNTIYF.

The rearrangement joins TRBV7-3 to TRBJ1-5; D is undetermined. The DNA end favors TRBJ2-3, so the J call may be wrong. The germline V gene encodes CDR1 SGHTA and CDR2 FQGTGA. The CDR3 sequence is 13 residues long. The CDR3 loop is CASSPPSSATQYF. The CDR3 bases are TGTGCCAGCAGCCCCCCTAGTTCAGCTACGCAGTATTTT.

This clonotype was observed many times. This rearrangement joins TRBV7-9 to TRBJ2-7; unclear D gene. Trimming cost V 5 bases and J 2 bases, with 13 bases left between them. The CDR3 spans 14 residues. Germline V gives CDR1 SEHNR, CDR2 FQNEAQ (reference sequence). The chain's CDR3 is CASSRDSFTYEQYF. The CDR3 bases are TGTGCCAGCAGCAGAGACTCTTTTACCTACGAGCAGTACTTC.

The chain is built from TRBV29-1 and TRBJ1-1, with unresolved D. In germline, CDR1 is SQVTM, CDR2 ANQGSEA. The V end lost 8 bases, the J end lost 6 bases, and 10 bases lay between the germline ends. The CDR3 has 10 amino acids. This chain's CDR3 is CSISGAEAFF. CDR3 nucleotides: TGCAGCATCTCAGGAGCTGAAGCTTTCTTT.

This clonotype turned up a few times. The chain joins TRBV11-2 to TRBJ2-7, with 7 bases aligning to TRBD1. The CDR3 loop spans 13 amino acids. After removal of 5 bases from V and 5 bases from J, the junction contained 6 bases not matched to a gene. Germline V CDR1 and CDR2: SGHAT, FQNNGV. The CDR3 protein is CASSTTGEHEQYF. In nucleotides, the CDR3 is TGTGCCAGCAGCACAACAGGGGAGCACGAGCAGTACTTC.

This clonotype showed up many times. The chain links TRBV9 to TRBJ1-1, with 7 nucleotides matching TRBD1. The CDR3 has 15 amino acids. V was pared by 0 bases and J by 6 bases, with 8 bases of the junction left unmatched. Germline lookup yields CDR1 SGDLS and CDR2 YYNGEE. The CDR3 region is CASSVGAGGGAEAFF. CDR3 coding DNA: TGTGCCAGCAGCGTAGGGGCAGGGGGAGGTGCTGAAGCTTTCTTT.

This clonotype was detected many times. The V gene is TRBV9, the J gene TRBJ1-3; 8 bases are a match to TRBD1. Germline CDR1 SGDLS, CDR2 YYNGEE. This CDR3 is 15 amino acids long. Trimming removed 3 bases from V and 4 bases from J; junction bases left unmatched: 6. The chain's CDR3 is CASSASRTGGNTIYF. The DNA for the CDR3 is TGTGCCAGCAGCGCCTCTAGGACAGGGGGAAACACCATATATTTT.

The chain recombines TRBV7-6 with TRBJ2-7; TRBD2 is a possible D gene (5 bases). V dropped 2 bases and J dropped 6 bases, with 14 bases sitting between them. Germline V gene data show CDR1 as SGHVS and CDR2 as FNYEAQ. This CDR3 comprises 14 residues. The CDR3 reads CASSLTGKVSEQYF. CDR3 nucleotide sequence: TGTGCCAGCAGCTTAACCGGGAAGGTTAGCGAGCAGTACTTC.

The V call is TRBV29-1, the J call TRBJ1-2; D call uncertain. Deletions cut 8 bases from V and 3 bases from J, with 10 bases between. CDR3 length: 11 amino acids. The germline gives CDR1 SQVTM, CDR2 ANQGSEA. This CDR3 is CSLAPDYGYTF. The CDR3 region has the DNA TGCAGCTTAGCACCAGACTATGGCTACACCTTC.

This clonotype was detected many times. CDR3 bases: TGTGCCAGCAGCTTATTAAAGGGGGGGATCACTGAAGCTTTCTTT. This gives the protein CASSLLKGGITEAFF. The chain carries TRBV7-2 and TRBJ1-1; D possibly corresponds to TRBD1 (6 bases). Between the trimmed V and J ends, which lost 2 bases and 4 bases, there was a span of 14 bases. Germline CDR1 reads SGHTA; CDR2 reads FQGNSA. The CDR3 covers 15 residues.

As DNA, the CDR3 is TGTGCCAGCAGCTCGACGGGACAGGGGGAGCTGTTTTTT. Translating gives CASSSTGQGELFF. The chain recombines TRBV7-2 with TRBJ2-2; 7 bases map to TRBD1. With V trimmed by 4 bases and J by 8 bases, 4 bases remained unmatched. The CDR3 sequence is 13 residues long. The germline V gene encodes CDR1 SGHTA and CDR2 FQGNSA. Using reference TRBV7-2 and TRBJ2-2 for the parts outside the CDR3, the full variable domain is GAGVSQSPSNKVTEKGKDVELRCDPISGHTALYWYRQSLGQGLEFLIYFQGNSAPDKSGLPSDRFSAERTGGSVSTLTIQRTQQEDSAVYLCASSSTGQGELFFGEGSRLTVL.

The chain combines TRBV9 with TRBJ2-7; no firm D call. The CDR3 runs 16 residues. V was clipped by 3 bases and J by 0 bases, with 16 bases between them. Germline V lookup: CDR1 SGDLS, CDR2 YYNGEE. This CDR3 reads CASSDDPATHSYEQYF. DNA of the CDR3: TGTGCCAGCAGCGACGACCCGGCTACGCACTCCTACGAGCAGTACTTC.

This clonotype was detected a few times. The chain joins TRBV27 to TRBJ1-2, with 7 nucleotides matching TRBD1. J was trimmed by 4 bases and V by 2 bases; bases with no gene match: 7. This CDR3 comprises 15 residues. Per the germline V gene, CDR1 is MNHEY and CDR2 is SMNVEV (reference sequence). The CDR3 is CASSLIGDRRYGYTF. The CDR3 DNA is TGTGCCAGCAGTTTAATTGGGGACAGACGCTATGGCTACACCTTC.

With regard to this clonotype: A read error may account for a junction end that differs from germline. The genes are TRBV7-2 and TRBJ1-4, with TRBD1 as a possible D gene (5 bases). The CDR3 is 15 residues long. In germline, CDR1 is SGHTA, CDR2 FQGNSA. The CDR3 DNA reads TGTGCCAGCAGCCCGGGGCTCCAAACTAATAAAAAACTGTTTTTT. Encoded protein: CASSPGLQTNKKLFF. Drawing the rest from reference TRBV7-2 and TRBJ1-4, the complete variable domain is GAGVSQSPSNKVTEKGKDVELRCDPISGHTALYWYRQSLGQGLEFLIYFQGNSAPDKSGLPSDRFSAERTGGSVSTLTIQRTQQEDSAVYLCASSPGLQTNKKLFFGSGTQLSVL.

This clonotype was counted many times. The chain combines TRBV6-1 with TRBJ1-4; D gene uncertain. Germline V lookup: CDR1 MNHNS, CDR2 SASEGT. Trimming pared 3 bases from V and 7 bases from J, leaving 12 bases between. There are 14 residues in the CDR3. CDR3 in amino acids: CASSDNLLGEKLFF. In DNA, the CDR3 is TGTGCCAGCAGTGACAATCTTCTTGGTGAAAAACTGTTTTTT.

Concerning this clonotype: A much larger clone lies one base from this, so it may be a read error. This chain links TRBV20-1 with TRBJ1-2, with 7 bases that match TRBD1. The CDR3 sequence is 12 residues long. In germline, CDR1 is DFQATT, CDR2 SNEGSKA (reference sequence). V lost 3 bases to trimming and J lost 7 bases; unmatched junction nucleotides: 5. The CDR3 bases are TGCAGTGCTAGCGGCACAGGGGTTGGCTACACCTTC. This sequence encodes CSASGTGVGYTF.

Notes on this clonotype: A much larger clone sits a single nucleotide away, making a read error possible. This chain joins TRBV4-3 and TRBJ1-2; D uncertain. The CDR3 contains 15 residues. Germline CDR1 and CDR2: LGHNA and YSLEER. The V and J ends lost 1 base and 6 bases respectively, with 15 bases between them. The CDR3 DNA is TGCGCCAGCAGCCAAGGTGTGACCGAATACCATGGCTACACCTTC. Amino acid sequence: CASSQGVTEYHGYTF.

Written as DNA, the CDR3 is TGTGCCATCAGTGAGCGGGACAGCGCCTCGGATGAGCAGTACTTC. It specifies CAISERDSASDEQYF. V is TRBV10-3 and J is TRBJ2-7, with 7 bases fitting TRBD1. Germline V gives CDR1 ENHRY, CDR2 SYGVKD. V was pared by 2 bases and J by 7 bases, with 11 bases of the junction left unmatched. This CDR3 is 15 amino acids long.

The J gene is TRBJ1-1, the V gene TRBV7-2; a weak D match, TRBD1 (5 bases). Trimming left V 1 base short and J 5 bases short, with 20 bases between. From germline, CDR1 is SGHTA and CDR2 FQGNSA. CDR3 size: 17 residues. The CDR3 region is CASSLVQGGRVGTEAFF. The CDR3 DNA sequence: TGTGCCAGCAGCTTAGTCCAGGGCGGACGGGTAGGAACTGAAGCTTTCTTT.

This rearrangement joins TRBV10-3 to TRBJ1-3; no firm D call. Germline V gene lookup returns CDR1 ENHRY and CDR2 SYGVKD. The CDR3 length is 13 residues. V was pared by 5 bases and J by 3 bases, with 8 bases between. Here the CDR3 DNA reads TGTGCCATCAGTCTCAAGGTTGGAAACACCATATATTTT. Encoded protein: CAISLKVGNTIYF.

CDR3 in DNA: TGTGCCATCACCCGAGACAGGGGGAACCACGAGCAGTACTTC. This codes for CAITRDRGNHEQYF. The chain has TRBV10-3 and TRBJ2-7; 9 bases are shared with TRBD1. Germline V gene lookup returns CDR1 ENHRY and CDR2 SYGVKD. This CDR3 spans 14 amino acids. The J segment lost 5 bases and the V segment lost 7 bases, leaving 9 bases of the junction unmatched.

At least ten counts were recorded for this clonotype. The V and J genes are TRBV15 and TRBJ1-2, with TRBD1 as a possible D gene (6 bases). The CDR3 consists of 18 residues. CDR1 and CDR2 from the germline V gene are LNHNV and YYDKDF (reference sequence). The V and J ends lost 0 bases and 0 bases respectively, with 17 bases between them. The CDR3 sequence: CATSRDSPVDSPNYGYTF. CDR3 DNA sequence: TGTGCCACCAGCAGAGACTCCCCGGTGGACAGCCCTAACTATGGCTACACCTTC.

Only a few counts were recorded for this clonotype. V usage is TRBV12-3 or TRBV12-4 and J usage is TRBJ1-3; D is undetermined. V dropped 0 bases and J dropped 0 bases, with 9 bases sitting between them. This CDR3 has 16 residues. The CDR3 DNA reads TGTGCCAGCAGTTTAGCCAGCTTCCTCTCTGGAAACACCATATATTTT. Translated, it gives CASSLASFLSGNTIYF.

Many counts were recorded for this clonotype. The chain uses TRBV9 and TRBJ1-1; 8 bases line up with TRBD1. V dropped 4 bases and J dropped 7; count of bases not matched to a gene: 6. The V gene's germline CDR1 is SGDLS and CDR2 YYNGEE. This CDR3 contains 13 residues. CDR3 in amino acids: CASSFSTGGEAFF. The CDR3 DNA follows: TGTGCCAGCAGCTTCAGTACAGGGGGTGAAGCTTTCTTT.

There are a few counts of this clonotype. V is TRBV6-6 and J is TRBJ2-7, with D possibly TRBD2 on 6 matching bases. Germline loops: CDR1 MNHNY, CDR2 SVGAGI (reference sequence). The CDR3 has 15 amino acids. With 2 bases removed from V and 2 bases from J, the gap between germline ends came to 13 bases. In nucleotides, the CDR3 is TGTGCCAGCAGTTACGTTGGCGGAGGGGCCTACGAGCAGTACTTC. Encoded protein: CASSYVGGGAYEQYF.